The subject of this entry is one T cell receptor beta chain. The entry originates in a study of control samples from healthy donors and cancer patients. CDR1 SGHRS and CDR2 YFSETQ come from the germline V gene. V lost 2 bases to trimming and J lost 3 bases, with 8 bases between them. The CDR3 has 13 residues. Produced via immunoSEQ multiplex PCR; TCRdb's table is partial and in-frame only. The sample has more than 140,000 clones; roughly 92% are singletons. V gene TRBV5-1 combines with J gene TRBJ2-5, with D unresolved. This TCR derives from a man aged 40-49 years in good health. The sample was blood. CDR3 amino acids: CASSLDSKETQYF. The CDR3 DNA sequence: TGCGCCAGCAGCTTAGATTCCAAAGAGACCCAGTACTTC. Variable domain in full (rest from reference TRBV5-1 and TRBJ2-5): KAGVTQTPRYLIKTRGQQVTLSCSPISGHRSVSWYQQTPGQGLQFLFEYFSETQRNKGNFPGRFSGRQFSNSRSEMNVSTLELGDSALYLCASSLDSKETQYFGPGTRLLVL.